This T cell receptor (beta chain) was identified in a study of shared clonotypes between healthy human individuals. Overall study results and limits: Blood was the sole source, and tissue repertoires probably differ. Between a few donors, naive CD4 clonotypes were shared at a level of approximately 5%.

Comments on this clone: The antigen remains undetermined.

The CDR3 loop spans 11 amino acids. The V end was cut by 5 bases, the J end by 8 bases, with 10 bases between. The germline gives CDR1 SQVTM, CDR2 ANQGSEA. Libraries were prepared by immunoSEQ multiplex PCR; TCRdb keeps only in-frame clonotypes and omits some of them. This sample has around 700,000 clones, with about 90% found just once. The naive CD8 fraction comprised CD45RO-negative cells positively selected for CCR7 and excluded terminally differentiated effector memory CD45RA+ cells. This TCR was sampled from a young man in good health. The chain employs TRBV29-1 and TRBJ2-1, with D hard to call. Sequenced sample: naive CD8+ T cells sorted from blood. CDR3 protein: CSVSVDHEQFF. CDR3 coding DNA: TGCAGCGTTAGTGTGGATCATGAGCAGTTCTTC.